This T cell receptor (beta chain) is drawn from a study of T-cell reconstitution after alpha-beta-depleted transplantation in children. Study observations and caveats: Approximately two months post-transplant, alpha-beta T cells reportedly originated from several hundred expanded graft clones. T cells produced anew were the main source of T-cell counts and diversity one year after transplant. At day 60, the high TCRbeta diversity found in some patients originated from recipient T cells and thymic progenitors that had survived.

Unique molecular identifiers tagged the TCRbeta library. TCRdb independently ran MiXCR on the PCR reads; one entry per CDR3 protein. The table records 250,000 or so distinct CDR3 sequences, about 24% of them present only once. As concerns this clonotype: Its specificity is not known.

Germline V gives CDR1 LGHNA, CDR2 YSLEER. The length of the CDR3 is 15 residues. The J segment lost 5 bases and the V segment lost 4 bases, leaving 7 bases of the junction unmatched. This receptor was taken from a female patient aged 2-9 years who had a stem cell transplant for congenital amegakaryocytic thrombocytopenia, so the T cells may come from the graft donor. The chain uses TRBV4-3 and TRBJ1-5, with 8 bases matching TRBD1. The sample in question was PBMCs, mostly from graft donor cells, obtained 360 days after TCRalphabeta/CD19-depleted stem cell transplant. CDR3 in DNA: TGCGCCAGCAGCCCAGGCGCAGGGGGCGATCAGCCCCAGCATTTT. It codes for CASSPGAGGDQPQHF.